These 32 T cell receptor beta chains originate from one sample sequenced in a study of regulatory T cells in long-lasting Graves disease. The time point here: persistent/refractory GD, antithyroid drugs over 5 years with positive TRAb. Scientists built the TCR library using RNA that was extracted from PBMCs. iRepertoire HTBI primers and Arm-PCR of CDR3 regions built TCR beta libraries. A single record per CDR3 protein comes from TCRdb applying MiXCR to the multiplex PCR reads. The sample has approximately 440,000 distinct CDR3 sequences, 23% seen once. This sample comprised peripheral blood mononuclear cells (PBMCs), obtained when the disease was refractory, from a patient treated with antithyroid drugs. Receptor source: a female donor with Graves disease.

This clonotype has a count of ten or more. The rearrangement uses TRBV11-2 and TRBJ2-7; D remains ambiguous. Per germline, CDR1 SGHAT and CDR2 FQNNGV. This CDR3 region has 14 residues. Trimming left V 1 base short and J 2 bases short, with 9 bases between. The CDR3 region is CASSLGARTYEQYF. The CDR3 DNA is TGTGCCAGCAGCTTAGGGGCACGAACCTACGAGCAGTACTTC.

The chain uses TRBV5-1 and TRBJ1-2; 7 bases fit TRBD1. V lost 3 bases to trimming and J lost 2 bases; unmatched junction nucleotides: 7. From germline, CDR1 is SGHRS and CDR2 YFSETQ. The CDR3 has 15 amino acids. Here the CDR3 reads CASSWDRDRNYGYTF. The CDR3 DNA is TGCGCCAGCAGCTGGGACCGGGACAGAAACTATGGCTACACCTTC.

This clonotype has at least ten counts. The chain employs TRBV6-2 or TRBV6-3 and TRBJ2-7; D may be TRBD2 (6 bases). Germline values: CDR1 MNHEY, CDR2 SVGEGT. Trimming pared 3 bases from V and 0 bases from J, leaving 18 bases between. The CDR3 is 17 residues long. The CDR3: CASSYVGGALASYEQYF. CDR3 nucleotides: TGTGCCAGCAGTTATGTCGGCGGGGCACTAGCCTCCTACGAGCAGTACTTC.

This clonotype was recorded at least ten times. The rearrangement joins TRBV2 to TRBJ1-5, with TRBD1 as a possible D gene (6 bases). The CDR3 contains 16 residues. CDR1 and CDR2 from the germline V gene are SNHLY and FYNNEI. The V and J ends lost 4 bases and 6 bases respectively, with 19 bases between them. The CDR3 sequence: CASSVVGTFLSQPQHF. Here the CDR3 DNA reads TGTGCCAGCAGTGTAGTAGGGACATTCCTGTCTCAGCCCCAGCATTTT.

This clonotype came up once. V usage is TRBV6-5 and J usage is TRBJ2-7; 13 positions agree with TRBD2. The CDR3 is 17 amino acids. Germline assignment: CDR1 MNHEY and CDR2 SVGAGI. V was pared by 2 bases and J by 0 bases, with 4 bases of the junction left unmatched. In DNA form, the CDR3 reads TGTGCCAGCAGTTACGGGACTAGCGGGGACGGCTCCTACGAGCAGTACTTC. Amino acids: CASSYGTSGDGSYEQYF.

Turning to this clonotype: One end of the junction fails to match germline, which may point to a read error. This chain connects TRBV5-6 to TRBJ2-7, with D possibly being TRBD1 (5 bases). The CDR3 consists of 16 residues. The germline gives CDR1 SGHDT, CDR2 YYEEEE. As DNA, the CDR3 is TGTGCCAGCAGCTTGGACCTTCAGGGCCTCGACCACGAGCAGCACTTC. As protein: CASSLDLQGLDHEQHF.

This clonotype was observed many times. The chain carries TRBV28 and TRBJ2-7; 9 nucleotides align to TRBD1. Trimming at V came to 5 bases and at J to 7 bases, leaving 9 bases not matched to a gene. Germline values: CDR1 MDHEN, CDR2 SYDVKM. This CDR3 is 14 amino acids long. In DNA form, the CDR3 reads TGTGCCAGCAGTACGGACAGGGGATCAAGGGAGCAGTACTTC. Protein sequence: CASSTDRGSREQYF.

The chain uses TRBV28 and TRBJ1-2; D might be TRBD1 (5 bases). CDR1 is MDHEN and CDR2 is SYDVKM in the germline V gene. V lost 7 bases, J lost 6 bases, and 18 bases lay in between. This CDR3 has 14 residues. The CDR3 DNA reads as TGTGCCAGCATTGGTTGGGGCTCTGGGGATGGCTACACCTTC. Translating it yields CASIGWGSGDGYTF.

This clonotype was observed at least ten times. The chain uses TRBV15 and TRBJ2-5; D is perhaps TRBD1 (5 bases). CDR3 length: 15 residues. With 5 bases removed from V and 3 bases from J, the gap between germline ends came to 16 bases. CDR1 LNHNV and CDR2 YYDKDF come from the germline V gene (reference sequence). The CDR3 DNA sequence: TGTGCCACCAGCTCCTCCAGGATCAGGGAAGAGACCCAGTACTTC. Translation: CATSSSRIREETQYF. The variable domain in full, completed from reference TRBV15 and TRBJ2-5, reads DAMVIQNPRYQVTQFGKPVTLSCSQTLNHNVMYWYQQKSSQAPKLLFHYYDKDFNNEADTPDNFQSRRPNTSFCFLDIRSPGLGDTAMYLCATSSSRIREETQYFGPGTRLLVL.

This clonotype turned up a few times. This sequence joins TRBV3-1 and TRBJ2-7; D is unclear. CDR3 length: 13 residues. V was trimmed by 3 bases and J by 2 bases, leaving 8 bases between them. Germline CDR1 reads LGHDT; CDR2 reads YNNKEL (reference sequence). In DNA, the CDR3 is TGTGCCAGCAGCCAGGAAATTACCTACGAGCAGTACTTC. Residues: CASSQEITYEQYF.

The chain joins TRBV6-1 to TRBJ1-5; 8 bases map to TRBD1. This CDR3 comprises 15 residues. The J segment lost 2 bases and the V segment lost 4 bases, leaving 4 bases of the junction unmatched. Germline V gene data show CDR1 as MNHNS and CDR2 as SASEGT. The CDR3 region has the DNA TGTGCCAGCAGTGGGCAGACAGGGGGCAATCAGCCCCAGCATTTT. The encoded protein is CASSGQTGGNQPQHF.

Many counts were recorded for this clonotype. The chain is built from TRBV2 and TRBJ1-2, with D perhaps TRBD1 (6 bases). The CDR3 has 15 amino acids. Deletions cut 6 bases from V and 4 bases from J, with 18 bases between. Germline CDR1 SNHLY, CDR2 FYNNEI. The CDR3: CASSSGAEEPYGYTF. In DNA form, the CDR3 reads TGTGCCAGCAGCTCGGGGGCAGAAGAGCCCTATGGCTACACCTTC. Combining the CDR3 with reference TRBV2 and TRBJ1-2 gives the whole variable domain EPEVTQTPSHQVTQMGQEVILRCVPISNHLYFYWYRQILGQKVEFLVSFYNNEISEKSEIFDDQFSVERPDGSNFTLKIRSTKLEDSAMYFCASSSGAEEPYGYTFGSGTRLTVV.

The chain is built from TRBV6-5 and TRBJ1-5; D may be TRBD1 (5 bases). Germline lookup yields CDR1 MNHEY and CDR2 SVGAGI. The CDR3 has 13 residues. The V end lost 2 bases, the J end lost 6 bases, and 8 bases lay between the germline ends. CDR3 sequence (DNA): TGTGCCAGCAGTTACAGGGGTTCTCAGCCCCAGCATTTT. This encodes CASSYRGSQPQHF.

This clonotype was recorded many times. The chain couples TRBV29-1 to TRBJ2-5; 8 bases agree with TRBD1. The CDR3 loop spans 13 amino acids. After removal of 8 bases from V and 4 bases from J, the junction contained 9 bases not matched to a gene. Germline CDR1 reads SQVTM; CDR2 reads ANQGSEA. The CDR3 DNA reads TGCAGCACCAGGACAGGGTTAGGAGAGACCCAGTACTTC. This translates into CSTRTGLGETQYF.

Only a few counts were recorded for this clonotype. The chain links TRBV7-2 to TRBJ1-1; possible D gene TRBD1, 5 bases. This CDR3 is built from 13 residues. CDR1 is SGHTA and CDR2 is FQGNSA in the germline V gene. V was pared by 5 bases and J by 4 bases, with 11 bases between. The CDR3 sequence is CASSPGTVTEAFF. CDR3 in DNA: TGTGCCAGCAGCCCCGGGACGGTCACTGAAGCTTTCTTT.

V and J are TRBV10-2 and TRBJ2-1, with 8 bases aligning to TRBD2. The V and J ends lost 4 bases and 0 bases, in that order; junction bases with no gene match: 5. Germline V gives CDR1 WSHSY, CDR2 SAAADI. This CDR3 is built from 16 residues. The CDR3 here is CASSALSGSSYNEQFF. The CDR3 nucleotides read TGCGCCAGCAGTGCCTTAAGCGGGAGCTCCTACAATGAGCAGTTCTTC.

This clonotype was picked up a small number of times. The chain uses TRBV6-1 and TRBJ2-7; 8 positions match TRBD2. CDR1 is MNHNS and CDR2 is SASEGT in the germline V gene. The V segment lost 7 bases and the J segment 0 bases; nucleotides outside the gene matches: 5. There are 14 residues in the CDR3. The CDR3 DNA reads TGTGCCAGCAAACTAGCGGAGAGCTCCTACGAGCAGTACTTC. Its protein product is CASKLAESSYEQYF.

The table lists this clonotype with a few counts. This chain links TRBV20-1 with TRBJ2-5; 7 nucleotides match TRBD2. Germline CDR1 and CDR2: DFQATT and SNEGSKA (reference sequence). CDR3 length: 12 amino acids. J was trimmed by 0 bases and V by 8 bases; bases with no gene match: 3. CDR3 amino acids: CSYTSDQETQYF. DNA for the CDR3: TGCAGTTACACTAGCGACCAAGAGACCCAGTACTTC.

This clonotype was detected only a few times. V usage is TRBV20-1 and J usage is TRBJ2-2; weak D call: TRBD2 (6 bases). Germline CDR1 DFQATT, CDR2 SNEGSKA (reference sequence). V dropped 3 bases and J dropped 2 bases, with 10 bases sitting between them. The CDR3 covers 14 residues. Here the CDR3 reads CSASTRGNTGELFF. The CDR3 DNA reads as TGCAGTGCTAGTACGCGGGGAAACACCGGGGAGCTGTTTTTT.

This clonotype was picked up a small number of times. V gene TRBV7-2 combines with J gene TRBJ1-3; D is ambiguous. Germline CDR1 reads SGHTA; CDR2 reads FQGNSA. This CDR3 contains 16 residues. The germline V and J ends were trimmed by 1 base and 0 bases, with 10 bases remaining between them. The CDR3 sequence: CASSLDSAASGNTIYF. CDR3 nucleotide sequence: TGTGCCAGCAGCTTAGACTCGGCGGCCTCTGGAAACACCATATATTTT.

This clonotype was recorded once. The genes are TRBV7-9 and TRBJ1-2; a possible D gene is TRBD1 (5 bases). V was trimmed by 1 base and J by 4 bases, leaving 13 bases between them. The CDR3 contains 15 residues. Germline loops: CDR1 SEHNR, CDR2 FQNEAQ (reference sequence). DNA of the CDR3: TGTGCCAGCAGCTTAGGAACAACAGGTTTCTATGGCTACACCTTC. Protein product: CASSLGTTGFYGYTF.

The rearrangement links TRBV30 to TRBJ2-2, with D unclear. Germline V gene sequence: CDR1 GTSNPN, CDR2 SVGIG (reference sequence). This CDR3 spans 13 amino acids. V gave up 7 bases and J gave up 7 bases, with 16 bases separating them. DNA for the CDR3: TGTGCCTATCGTTTTGTGTTCAACGGGGAGCTGTTTTTT. It specifies CAYRFVFNGELFF.

V and J are TRBV30 and TRBJ2-3; D is uncertain. The CDR3 consists of 13 residues. CDR1 is GTSNPN and CDR2 is SVGIG in the germline V gene (reference sequence). Trimming pared 2 bases from V and 5 bases from J, leaving 11 bases between. The CDR3 coding sequence is TGTGCCTGGAGTAGACAATCGCAAGATACGCAGTATTTT. It is translated as CAWSRQSQDTQYF.

The chain has TRBV29-1 and TRBJ1-1; D gene unclear. Trimming left V 7 bases short and J 0 bases short, with 12 bases between. CDR1 and CDR2 from the germline V gene are SQVTM and ANQGSEA. This CDR3 region has 13 residues. The CDR3 region has the DNA TGCAGCGCGGTGACACCGCTGAACACTGAAGCTTTCTTT. This sequence encodes CSAVTPLNTEAFF.

This rearrangement joins TRBV28 to TRBJ1-1; D ambiguous. The length of the CDR3 is 14 residues. Trimming stripped 6 bases from V and 1 base from J, with 12 bases between. CDR1 and CDR2 (germline): MDHEN, SYDVKM. CDR3 loop: CASRPGRTNTEAFF. CDR3 sequence (DNA): TGTGCCAGCAGACCGGGCAGGACGAACACTGAAGCTTTCTTT.

This clonotype was detected a few times. The CDR3 reads CASSSESSGANVLTF. The CDR3 region has the DNA TGTGCCAGCAGTTCAGAATCCTCTGGGGCCAACGTCCTGACTTTC. The rearrangement joins TRBV12-3 or TRBV12-4 to TRBJ2-6, with D unresolved. The CDR3 contains 15 residues. Trimming stripped 4 bases from V and 0 bases from J, with 7 bases between.

The rearrangement uses TRBV7-9 and TRBJ2-5; 8 bases are a match to TRBD2. The V and J ends lost 5 bases and 3 bases, in that order; junction bases with no gene match: 2. Germline CDR1 is SEHNR and CDR2 is FQNEAQ (reference sequence). This CDR3 is built from 13 residues. CDR3 sequence reads: CASSRSGEETQYF. The CDR3 DNA sequence: TGTGCCAGCAGCCGTAGCGGGGAAGAGACCCAGTACTTC.

This clonotype was found many times. This chain links TRBV7-2 with TRBJ2-7, with D perhaps matching TRBD1 (5 bases). Germline-derived CDR1 and CDR2 are SGHTA and FQGNSA. The CDR3 runs 15 residues. V was shortened by 7 bases and J by 5 bases, with 21 bases between the two germline ends. The CDR3 sequence is CASNKWGGFTDEQYF. The CDR3 DNA is TGTGCCAGCAACAAATGGGGCGGATTTACGGACGAGCAGTACTTC.

This sequence joins TRBV24-1 and TRBJ2-1; no definite D call. Germline V gene sequence: CDR1 KGHDR, CDR2 SFDVKD. CDR3 size: 11 residues. Between the trimmed V and J ends, which lost 4 bases and 8 bases, there was a span of 5 bases. CDR3 loop: CATSDSHEQFF. In nucleotides, the CDR3 is TGTGCCACCAGTGACTCGCATGAGCAGTTCTTC.

The rearrangement links TRBV27 to TRBJ1-5; D unclear. Germline V lookup: CDR1 MNHEY, CDR2 SMNVEV (reference sequence). This CDR3 spans 13 amino acids. The germline V and J ends were trimmed by 8 bases and 1 base, with 9 bases remaining between them. The CDR3 is CASQERSNQPQHF. The CDR3 DNA reads as TGTGCCAGCCAAGAACGGAGCAATCAGCCCCAGCATTTT.

The chain's CDR3 is CSARDRTSTFSEQYF. The CDR3, as DNA: TGCAGTGCTAGAGATCGAACTAGTACCTTCTCCGAGCAGTACTTC. The chain is built from TRBV20-1 and TRBJ2-7, with a tentative D call TRBD2 (5 bases). The V gene lost 0 bases and the J gene lost 6 bases, with 18 bases spanning the gap. This CDR3 region has 15 residues. CDR1 and CDR2 from the germline V gene are DFQATT and SNEGSKA (reference sequence).

This clonotype was picked up many times. The rearrangement joins TRBV5-1 to TRBJ1-1; D is undetermined. Trimming left V 0 bases short and J 1 base short, with 13 bases between. Germline CDR1 SGHRS, CDR2 YFSETQ. The CDR3 has 16 amino acids. The CDR3 DNA reads as TGCGCCAGCAGCTTGGCCCATGCGGTACCGAACACTGAAGCTTTCTTT. Protein: CASSLAHAVPNTEAFF.